The 12 T cell receptor beta chains below come from one sample, sequenced in a study of T cell responses to AZD1222 COVID-19 vaccine. Profiled with immunoSEQ multiplex PCR; TCRdb holds only in-frame clones, not every one. The repertoire includes roughly 150,000 clones, around 92% of them detected once, and less than 3.5% sits in the top ten. Source: peripheral blood, taken 28 days after the second AZD1222 dose. All receptors come from an adult who received the AZD1222 COVID-19 vaccine.

This clone appeared a few times. This chain uses TRBV27 with TRBJ1-2, with D tentatively TRBD1 (5 bases). V was trimmed by 2 bases and J by 2 bases, leaving 12 bases between them. This CDR3 is 15 amino acids long. CDR1 and CDR2 from the germline V gene are MNHEY and SMNVEV (reference sequence). Here the CDR3 reads CASSLVGTRNYGYTF. The DNA for the CDR3 is TGTGCCAGCAGTTTAGTAGGGACGAGGAACTATGGCTACACCTTC.

V gene TRBV27 combines with J gene TRBJ2-3; D perhaps matches TRBD1 (6 bases). This CDR3 has 16 amino acids. V was trimmed by 7 bases and J by 0 bases, leaving 17 bases between them. Germline V gene lookup returns CDR1 MNHEY and CDR2 SMNVEV (reference sequence). This chain's CDR3 is CASTQGPGASTDTQYF. The CDR3 DNA reads as TGTGCCAGCACTCAGGGGCCAGGTGCTAGCACAGATACGCAGTATTTT.

The chain couples TRBV3-1 (or the pseudogene TRBV3-2) to TRBJ2-1; the match to TRBD2 covers 7 bases. Trimming at V came to 2 bases and at J to 3 bases, leaving 10 bases not matched to a gene. The V gene's germline CDR1 is LGHDT and CDR2 YNNKEL (reference sequence). The CDR3 sequence is 17 residues long. The CDR3 here is CASSQNPSGDFYNEQFF. The DNA for the CDR3 is TGTGCCAGCAGCCAAAATCCTAGCGGAGACTTCTACAATGAGCAGTTCTTC.

The V call is TRBV19, the J call TRBJ1-1, with TRBD1 as a possible D gene (6 bases). Germline loops: CDR1 LNHDA, CDR2 SQIVND (reference sequence). V shed 6 bases and J shed 5 bases, with 22 bases lying between them. This CDR3 comprises 16 residues. The CDR3: CASRLKSGHPGTEAFF. In nucleotides, the CDR3 is TGTGCCAGTAGGCTTAAATCGGGACATCCGGGGACTGAAGCTTTCTTT.

This clone has a handful of counts. The gene calls are TRBV7-2 and TRBJ2-7; TRBD2 matches at 7 bases. The ends lost 5 bases at V and 7 bases at J; junction bases unmatched: 8. Germline loops: CDR1 SGHTA, CDR2 FQGNSA. The length of the CDR3 is 13 residues. The CDR3 is CASSPDWTREQYF. The CDR3, as DNA: TGTGCCAGCAGCCCCGACTGGACTAGAGAGCAGTACTTC.

The V call is TRBV19, the J call TRBJ1-5; D is possibly TRBD1 (6 bases). The CDR3 spans 15 residues. V gave up 4 bases and J gave up 5 bases, with 15 bases separating them. From germline, CDR1 is LNHDA and CDR2 SQIVND (reference sequence). CDR3 bases: TGTGCCAGTAGTAAGGTGCCAGGGGAGGATCAGCCCCAGCATTTT. This sequence encodes CASSKVPGEDQPQHF.

The rearrangement links TRBV19 to TRBJ1-6; D unclear. Trimming left V 1 base short and J 9 bases short, with 19 bases between. Per germline, CDR1 LNHDA and CDR2 SQIVND (reference sequence). The CDR3 runs to 17 residues. As DNA, the CDR3 is TGTGCCAGTAGTATAGGGAGGCTGGACTCTTGGACTTCACCCCTCCACTTT. Translation: CASSIGRLDSWTSPLHF. The variable domain in full, with the rest retrieved from reference TRBV19 and TRBJ1-6, is DGGITQSPKYLFRKEGQNVTLSCEQNLNHDAMYWYRQDPGQGLRLIYYSQIVNDFQKGDIAEGYSVSREKKESFPLTVTSAQKNPTAFYLCASSIGRLDSWTSPLHFGNGTRLTVT.

The J gene is TRBJ2-1, the V gene TRBV19, with TRBD2 matching 8 bases. This CDR3 spans 15 amino acids. V trimming: 1 base; J trimming: 4 bases; junction bases outside the gene matches: 3. CDR1 is LNHDA and CDR2 is SQIVND in the germline V gene (reference sequence). The chain's CDR3 is CASSIAAGDYNEQFF. The CDR3 bases are TGTGCCAGTAGTATAGCAGCGGGGGATTACAATGAGCAGTTCTTC.

The chain joins TRBV7-2 to TRBJ2-2; tentatively, D is TRBD1 or TRBD2 (5 bases each). CDR1 and CDR2 (germline): SGHTA, FQGNSA. V was shortened by 4 bases and J by 5 bases, with 14 bases between the two germline ends. The CDR3 sequence is 15 residues long. The CDR3 region has the DNA TGTGCCAGCAGCTGGGGGACGAAGAGGACCGGGGAGCTGTTTTTT. Its protein is CASSWGTKRTGELFF.

This clone was detected once. The J gene is TRBJ1-4, the V gene TRBV28; D may be TRBD1 (5 bases). Per germline, CDR1 MDHEN and CDR2 SYDVKM. Trimming removed 2 bases at V and 7 bases at J, with 11 bases between. The CDR3 extends over 14 amino acids. CDR3 residues: CASSLGGISEKLFF. The CDR3 DNA follows: TGTGCCAGCAGTTTAGGGGGTATTAGTGAAAAACTGTTTTTT.

This chain links TRBV11-2 with TRBJ1-3; no definite D call. Trimming removed 1 base at V and 3 bases at J, with 7 bases between. This CDR3 comprises 14 residues. Germline CDR1 reads SGHAT; CDR2 reads FQNNGV. The CDR3 DNA sequence: TGTGCCAGCAGCTTAGTACTGTATGGAAACACCATATATTTT. Residues: CASSLVLYGNTIYF.

The rearrangement links TRBV6-5 to TRBJ1-1; D is ambiguous. Per the germline V gene, CDR1 is MNHEY and CDR2 is SVGAGI. Between the trimmed V and J ends, which lost 5 bases and 1 base, there was a span of 2 bases. The CDR3 consists of 11 residues. In nucleotides, the CDR3 is TGTGCCAGCAGTCGGAACACTGAAGCTTTCTTT. This sequence encodes CASSRNTEAFF.